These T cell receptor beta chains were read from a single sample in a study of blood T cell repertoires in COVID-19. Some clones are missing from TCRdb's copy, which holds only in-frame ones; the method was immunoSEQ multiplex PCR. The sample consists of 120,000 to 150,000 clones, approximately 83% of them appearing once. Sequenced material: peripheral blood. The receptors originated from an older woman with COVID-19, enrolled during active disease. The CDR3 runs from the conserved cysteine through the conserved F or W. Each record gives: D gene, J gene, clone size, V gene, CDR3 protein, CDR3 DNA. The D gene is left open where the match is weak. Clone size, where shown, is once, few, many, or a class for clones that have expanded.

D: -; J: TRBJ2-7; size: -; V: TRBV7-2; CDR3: CASSPRQVYEQYF; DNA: TGTGCCAGCAGCCCCAGACAGGTCTACGAGCAGTACTTC
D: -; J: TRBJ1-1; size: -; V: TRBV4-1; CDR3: CASSPLGTRNTEAFF; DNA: TGCGCCAGCAGCCCTTTGGGGACAAGGAACACTGAAGCTTTCTTT
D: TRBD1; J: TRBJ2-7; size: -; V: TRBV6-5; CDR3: CASRDRVNEQYF; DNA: TGTGCCAGCCGGGACAGGGTTAACGAGCAGTACTTC
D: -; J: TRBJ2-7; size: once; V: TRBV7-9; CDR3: CASSLASGRGYNYEQYF; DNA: TGTGCCAGCAGCTTAGCTTCGGGCAGGGGCTATAACTACGAGCAGTACTTC
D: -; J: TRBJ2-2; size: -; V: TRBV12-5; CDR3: CASRTGPNTGELFF; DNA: TGTGCTAGTAGAACAGGGCCCAACACCGGGGAGCTGTTTTTT
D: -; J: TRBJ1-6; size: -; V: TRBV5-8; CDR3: CASSVYRSSYNSPLHF; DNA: TGTGCCAGCAGCGTATACAGGAGCTCCTATAATTCACCCCTCCACTTT
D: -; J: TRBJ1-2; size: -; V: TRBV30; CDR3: CAWSWGGKQSGYTF; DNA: TGTGCCTGGAGTTGGGGGGGCAAGCAAAGTGGCTACACCTTC
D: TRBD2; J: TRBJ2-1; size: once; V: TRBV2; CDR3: CASSPTSGGYNEQFF; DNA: TGTGCCAGCAGCCCGACTAGCGGGGGGTACAATGAGCAGTTCTTC
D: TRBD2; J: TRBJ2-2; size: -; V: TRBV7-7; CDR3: CASSHRLAGQLSSTGELFF; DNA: TGTGCTAGCAGCCACCGACTAGCGGGCCAACTTTCGAGCACCGGGGAGCTGTTTTTT
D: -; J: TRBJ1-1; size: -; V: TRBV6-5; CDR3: CASRGSGGSNNEAFF; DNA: TGTGCCAGCAGGGGGTCTGGGGGCAGTAACAATGAAGCTTTCTTT
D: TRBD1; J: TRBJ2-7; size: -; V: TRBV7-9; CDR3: CASGTRSLLDRVAYEQYF; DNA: TGTGCCAGCGGTACTCGAAGCTTACTGGACAGGGTGGCCTACGAGCAGTACTTC
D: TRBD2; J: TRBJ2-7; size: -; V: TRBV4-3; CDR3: CASSQEWGGAYEQYF; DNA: TGCGCCAGCAGCCAAGAGTGGGGGGGGGCCTACGAGCAGTACTTC
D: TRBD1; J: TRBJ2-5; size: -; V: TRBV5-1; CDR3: CASSPSPRGRGRQETQYF; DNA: TGCGCCAGCAGCCCCTCCCCCCGGGGCAGGGGGCGTCAAGAGACCCAGTACTTC
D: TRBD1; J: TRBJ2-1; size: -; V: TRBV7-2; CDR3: CASSLDRGNEQFF; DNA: TGTGCCAGCAGCTTGGACAGGGGTAATGAGCAGTTCTTC
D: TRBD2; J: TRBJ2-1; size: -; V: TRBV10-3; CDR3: CAISEGTSGGRGFF; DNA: TGTGCCATCAGTGAAGGGACTAGCGGGGGACGGGGGTTCTTC
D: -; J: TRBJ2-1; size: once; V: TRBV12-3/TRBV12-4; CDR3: CASSINNYNEQFF; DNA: TGTGCCAGCAGTATAAACAACTACAATGAGCAGTTCTTC
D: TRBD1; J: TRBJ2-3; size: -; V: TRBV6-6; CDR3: CASSSLQGAGTDTQYF; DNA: TGTGCCAGCAGTAGCCTGCAGGGGGCTGGCACAGATACGCAGTATTTT
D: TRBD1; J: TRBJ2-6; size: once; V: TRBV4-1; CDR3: CASSSWGQGGPGANVLTF; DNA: TGCGCCAGCAGCTCCTGGGGACAGGGGGGCCCTGGGGCCAACGTCCTGACTTTC
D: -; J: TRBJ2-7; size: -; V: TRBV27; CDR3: CASSLNRPTTPGDEQYF; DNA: TGTGCCAGCAGTTTAAATCGCCCAACAACGCCAGGGGACGAGCAGTACTTC
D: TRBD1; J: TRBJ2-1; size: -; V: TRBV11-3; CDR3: CASSLDFIQPDRAVSNEQFF; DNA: TGTGCCAGCAGCTTAGATTTTATCCAACCTGACAGGGCGGTCAGCAATGAGCAGTTCTTC
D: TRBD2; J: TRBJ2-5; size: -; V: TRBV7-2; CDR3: CASSPGLAVLGGTQYF; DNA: TGTGCCAGCAGCCCCGGACTAGCGGTCTTAGGGGGGACCCAGTACTTC
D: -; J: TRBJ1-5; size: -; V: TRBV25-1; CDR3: CASSLTGFQPQHF; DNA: TGTGCCAGCAGTCTTACAGGGTTTCAGCCCCAGCATTTT
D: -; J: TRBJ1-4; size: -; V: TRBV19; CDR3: CASSRSATNEKLFF; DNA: TGTGCCAGTAGTAGATCAGCAACTAATGAAAAACTGTTTTTT
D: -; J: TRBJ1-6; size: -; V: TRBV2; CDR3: CASRILMDSPLHF; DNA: TGTGCCAGCAGAATACTGATGGATTCACCCCTCCACTTT
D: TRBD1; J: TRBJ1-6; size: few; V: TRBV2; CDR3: CASSTQGGRGSPLHF; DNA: TGTGCCAGCAGTACACAGGGGGGTAGGGGTTCACCCCTCCACTTT
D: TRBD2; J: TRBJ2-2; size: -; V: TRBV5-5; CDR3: CASSLLAGGPGNTGELFF; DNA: TGTGCCAGCAGCTTGCTAGCGGGGGGCCCCGGCAACACCGGGGAGCTGTTTTTT
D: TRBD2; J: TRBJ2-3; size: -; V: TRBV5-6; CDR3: CASSFGLAGPDTQYF; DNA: TGTGCCAGCAGCTTTGGGCTAGCGGGACCAGATACGCAGTATTTT
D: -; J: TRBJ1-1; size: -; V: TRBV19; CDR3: CASVPGGIVTEAFF; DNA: TGTGCCAGTGTACCGGGGGGTATCGTAACTGAAGCTTTCTTT
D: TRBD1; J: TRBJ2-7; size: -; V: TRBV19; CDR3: CASKEGQAISYEQYF; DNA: TGTGCCAGTAAGGAGGGACAGGCGATCTCCTACGAGCAGTACTTC
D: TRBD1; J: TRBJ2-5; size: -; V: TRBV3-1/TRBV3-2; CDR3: CASSTGGGETQYF; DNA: TGTGCCAGCAGCACAGGGGGAGGAGAGACCCAGTACTTC
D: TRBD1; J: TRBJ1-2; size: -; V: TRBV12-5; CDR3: CASGLPRDRGYGYTF; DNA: TGTGCTAGTGGTTTACCTCGGGACAGGGGTTATGGCTACACCTTC
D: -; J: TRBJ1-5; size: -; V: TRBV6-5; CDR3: CASSVRGFQPQHF; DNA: TGTGCCAGCAGCGTTAGGGGATTTCAGCCCCAGCATTTT
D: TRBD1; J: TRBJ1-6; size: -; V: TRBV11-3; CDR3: CASSSPLWYRGSSYNSPLHF; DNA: TGTGCCAGCAGCTCCCCCCTTTGGTACAGGGGCAGCTCCTATAATTCACCCCTCCACTTT
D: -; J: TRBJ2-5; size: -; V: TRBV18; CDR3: CASSPEETGVAGAETQYF; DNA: TGTGCCAGCTCACCAGAGGAAACTGGTGTGGCGGGGGCAGAGACCCAGTACTTC
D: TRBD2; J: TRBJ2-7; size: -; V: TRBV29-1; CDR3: CSVISGLPEEQYF; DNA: TGCAGCGTTATTAGCGGGCTCCCCGAAGAGCAGTACTTC
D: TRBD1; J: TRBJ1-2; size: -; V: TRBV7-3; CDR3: CASSLGRGFGYTF; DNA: TGTGCCAGCAGCTTAGGCAGGGGGTTCGGCTACACCTTC
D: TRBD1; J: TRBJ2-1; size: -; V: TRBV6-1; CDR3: CASSGGQGSSYNEQFF; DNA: TGTGCCAGCAGTGGGGGACAGGGGAGCTCCTACAATGAGCAGTTCTTC
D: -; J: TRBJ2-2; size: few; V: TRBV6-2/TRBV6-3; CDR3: CASSYPEVTGELFF; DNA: TGTGCCAGCAGTTACCCGGAGGTTACCGGGGAGCTGTTTTTT
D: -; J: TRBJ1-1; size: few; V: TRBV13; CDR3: CATRVRGGTEAFF; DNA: TGTGCCACCCGGGTTAGGGGCGGAACTGAAGCTTTCTTT
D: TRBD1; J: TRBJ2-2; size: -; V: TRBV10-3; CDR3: CAISESGQGADTGELFF; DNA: TGTGCCATCAGTGAGTCGGGCCAGGGGGCTGACACCGGGGAGCTGTTTTTT